The rows below give T cell receptor beta chains drawn from one sample of a study of cytomegalovirus exposure and HLA in healthy donors. Repertoires were generated with immunoSEQ multiplex PCR, while TCRdb's copy carries only in-frame clones and drops some. The sample gives roughly 120,000 clones, 70% to 85% of which show up once; roughly 11% is in the top ten. Input material: PBMCs. These receptors were obtained from a woman between 45 and 65 years old in good health and CMV-seropositive. The CDR3 runs from the conserved cysteine through the conserved F or W. A D gene is named only where the DNA matches it firmly. Clone size is shown for a subset of rows, as once, few, many or a class of expanded clone.

J gene: TRBJ2-6; D gene: -; clone size: -; V gene: TRBV5-1; CDR3 protein: CASHEFGANVLTF; CDR3 DNA: TGCGCCAGCCATGAGTTTGGGGCCAACGTCCTGACTTTC
J gene: TRBJ2-5; D gene: TRBD2; clone size: -; V gene: TRBV4-3; CDR3 protein: CASSQDVLREGNFETQYF; CDR3 DNA: TGCGCCAGCAGCCAAGATGTTTTGCGGGAGGGGAACTTTGAGACCCAGTACTTC
J gene: TRBJ2-2; D gene: -; clone size: -; V gene: TRBV19; CDR3 protein: CASSINPWVAANTGELFF; CDR3 DNA: TGTGCCAGTAGTATCAACCCGTGGGTAGCGGCAAACACCGGGGAGCTGTTTTTT
J gene: TRBJ2-1; D gene: TRBD1; clone size: few; V gene: TRBV27; CDR3 protein: CASQDRGGSNEQFF; CDR3 DNA: TGTGCCAGCCAGGACAGGGGCGGTTCCAATGAGCAGTTCTTC
J gene: TRBJ2-1; D gene: TRBD2; clone size: -; V gene: TRBV9; CDR3 protein: CASSVLSGGNSGNEQFF; CDR3 DNA: TGTGCCAGCAGCGTATTATCGGGAGGGAATTCCGGTAATGAGCAGTTCTTC
J gene: TRBJ1-1; D gene: -; clone size: -; V gene: TRBV6-6; CDR3 protein: CASSDNRENTEAFF; CDR3 DNA: TGTGCCAGCAGTGACAACAGGGAGAACACTGAAGCTTTCTTT
J gene: TRBJ1-5; D gene: TRBD1; clone size: -; V gene: TRBV19; CDR3 protein: CASSGTGVNQPQHF; CDR3 DNA: TGTGCCAGTAGTGGCACAGGGGTCAATCAGCCCCAGCATTTT
J gene: TRBJ2-7; D gene: -; clone size: -; V gene: TRBV15; CDR3 protein: CATSRDMEGPLYF; CDR3 DNA: TGTGCCACCAGCAGAGATATGGAGGGGCCCTTGTACTTC
J gene: TRBJ2-5; D gene: -; clone size: -; V gene: TRBV6-6; CDR3 protein: CASSALQQETQYF; CDR3 DNA: TGTGCCAGCAGTGCACTACAACAAGAGACCCAGTACTTC
J gene: TRBJ2-3; D gene: -; clone size: -; V gene: TRBV19; CDR3 protein: CASSIERSPPTDTQYF; CDR3 DNA: TGTGCCAGTAGTATAGAACGGAGCCCCCCCACAGATACGCAGTATTTT
J gene: TRBJ1-2; D gene: TRBD1; clone size: few; V gene: TRBV6-1; CDR3 protein: CASIIQGNYGYTF; CDR3 DNA: TGTGCCAGCATTATACAGGGGAACTATGGCTACACCTTC
J gene: TRBJ1-1; D gene: -; clone size: -; V gene: TRBV7-3; CDR3 protein: CASSLTLGRNREVEAFF; CDR3 DNA: TGTGCCAGCAGCTTAACGTTGGGTAGGAACAGAGAAGTTGAAGCTTTCTTT
J gene: TRBJ2-3; D gene: TRBD1; clone size: -; V gene: TRBV5-1; CDR3 protein: CASSLSGTGADTQYF; CDR3 DNA: TGCGCCAGCAGCTTAAGCGGGACAGGGGCAGATACGCAGTATTTT
J gene: TRBJ1-3; D gene: TRBD1; clone size: -; V gene: TRBV14; CDR3 protein: CASSPTGRASGNTIYF; CDR3 DNA: TGTGCCAGCAGCCCGACAGGGAGAGCCTCTGGAAACACCATATATTTT
J gene: TRBJ2-1; D gene: -; clone size: -; V gene: TRBV19; CDR3 protein: CASSIGPGVLTEQFF; CDR3 DNA: TGTGCCAGTAGTATAGGGCCGGGGGTCCTGACTGAGCAGTTCTTC
J gene: TRBJ2-5; D gene: TRBD2; clone size: -; V gene: TRBV5-1; CDR3 protein: CASSSGTAEETQYF; CDR3 DNA: TGCGCCAGCAGCAGCGGGACTGCCGAAGAGACCCAGTACTTC
J gene: TRBJ2-7; D gene: -; clone size: -; V gene: TRBV4-2; CDR3 protein: CASSPEPGAPSYEQYF; CDR3 DNA: TGTGCCAGCAGCCCGGAGCCAGGGGCCCCATCCTACGAGCAGTACTTC
J gene: TRBJ2-7; D gene: -; clone size: once; V gene: TRBV7-2; CDR3 protein: CASSLEGTGINEQYF; CDR3 DNA: TGTGCCAGCAGCTTAGAGGGTACAGGAATTAACGAGCAGTACTTC
J gene: TRBJ2-5; D gene: TRBD2; clone size: -; V gene: TRBV4-2; CDR3 protein: CASSQELAGGKGQETQYF; CDR3 DNA: TGTGCCAGCAGCCAAGAACTAGCGGGGGGGAAGGGCCAAGAGACCCAGTACTTC
J gene: TRBJ2-3; D gene: TRBD2; clone size: few; V gene: TRBV30; CDR3 protein: CAWSVAGGTDTQYF; CDR3 DNA: TGTGCCTGGAGTGTAGCGGGAGGCACAGATACGCAGTATTTT
J gene: TRBJ2-2; D gene: TRBD1; clone size: few; V gene: TRBV5-1; CDR3 protein: CASSFDRGQGGELFF; CDR3 DNA: TGCGCCAGCAGCTTTGACAGGGGGCAAGGCGGGGAGCTGTTTTTT
J gene: TRBJ2-1; D gene: -; clone size: -; V gene: TRBV27; CDR3 protein: CATHPAGLANNEQFF; CDR3 DNA: TGTGCCACCCACCCGGCCGGGCTAGCGAACAATGAGCAGTTCTTC
J gene: TRBJ2-3; D gene: -; clone size: -; V gene: TRBV2; CDR3 protein: CASRDLKNQITDTQYF; CDR3 DNA: TGTGCCAGCAGGGACTTAAAAAATCAGATCACAGATACGCAGTATTTT
J gene: TRBJ1-2; D gene: -; clone size: -; V gene: TRBV29-1; CDR3 protein: CSVTGEPPNYGYTF; CDR3 DNA: TGCAGCGTGACAGGCGAGCCCCCCAACTATGGCTACACCTTC
J gene: TRBJ1-1; D gene: -; clone size: -; V gene: TRBV4-3; CDR3 protein: CASSQDTGLGTEAFF; CDR3 DNA: TGCGCCAGCAGCCAAGACACAGGGTTGGGCACTGAAGCTTTCTTT
J gene: TRBJ2-3; D gene: TRBD1; clone size: -; V gene: TRBV5-1; CDR3 protein: CASSLEQGSSTDTQYF; CDR3 DNA: TGCGCCAGCAGCTTGGAACAGGGGTCTAGCACAGATACGCAGTATTTT
J gene: TRBJ1-4; D gene: TRBD1; clone size: few; V gene: TRBV5-4; CDR3 protein: CASSSGGQGGKLFF; CDR3 DNA: TGTGCCAGCAGCTCGGGTGGACAGGGTGGGAAACTGTTTTTT
J gene: TRBJ2-7; D gene: TRBD1; clone size: -; V gene: TRBV7-9; CDR3 protein: CASSLVLGQAADNEQYF; CDR3 DNA: TGTGCCAGCAGCTTAGTCCTAGGACAGGCCGCGGATAACGAGCAGTACTTC
J gene: TRBJ1-2; D gene: TRBD1; clone size: -; V gene: TRBV15; CDR3 protein: CATNSGQGVYGYTF; CDR3 DNA: TGTGCCACCAATTCGGGACAGGGTGTCTATGGCTACACCTTC
J gene: TRBJ1-4; D gene: TRBD1; clone size: -; V gene: TRBV19; CDR3 protein: CASTDRGREKLFF; CDR3 DNA: TGTGCCAGTACAGACAGGGGGCGTGAAAAACTGTTTTTT
J gene: TRBJ1-2; D gene: -; clone size: -; V gene: TRBV28; CDR3 protein: CASSSGMESYTF; CDR3 DNA: TGTGCCAGCAGCTCAGGGATGGAGTCCTACACCTTC
J gene: TRBJ2-3; D gene: -; clone size: -; V gene: TRBV5-8; CDR3 protein: CASSSLFSPTGTDTQYF; CDR3 DNA: TGTGCCAGCAGCTCACTCTTTAGCCCGACGGGCACAGATACGCAGTATTTT